This note documents a single T cell receptor beta chain sequence. From germline, CDR1 is MNHEY and CDR2 SVGAGI. V was trimmed by 1 base and J by 2 bases, leaving 8 bases between them. The CDR3 is made up of 14 amino acids. MiXCR was run by TCRdb on the RT-PCR reads, yielding one entry per CDR3 protein. This table has 700,000 to 800,000 distinct CDR3 sequences, approximately 17% appearing once. The source of the sample is a study of response to subunit inactivated influenza vaccine. The V call is TRBV6-5, the J call TRBJ2-5, with D possibly being TRBD1 (5 bases). Material: PBMCs from blood, obtained roughly 5 days after vaccination. The TCR originated in a man aged 50 or older who received an inactivated influenza vaccine. The CDR3 reads CASSYWGEQETQYF. The CDR3 DNA sequence: TGTGCCAGCAGTTACTGGGGCGAGCAAGAGACCCAGTACTTC.